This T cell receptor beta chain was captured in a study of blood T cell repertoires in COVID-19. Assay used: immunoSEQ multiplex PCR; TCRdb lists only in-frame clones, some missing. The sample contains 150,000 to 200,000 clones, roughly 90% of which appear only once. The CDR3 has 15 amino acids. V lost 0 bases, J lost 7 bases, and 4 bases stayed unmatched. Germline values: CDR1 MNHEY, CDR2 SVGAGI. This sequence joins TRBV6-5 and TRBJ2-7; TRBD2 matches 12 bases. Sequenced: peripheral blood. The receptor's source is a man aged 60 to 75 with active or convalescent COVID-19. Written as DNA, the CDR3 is TGTGCCAGCAGTTACTCTGGACTAGCGGGGTCAGAGCAGTACTTC. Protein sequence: CASSYSGLAGSEQYF.